One and the same sample provided the 2 T cell receptor beta chains below, sequenced in a study of Graves' ophthalmopathy and Graves' hyperthyroidism. Amplifying from RNA transcripts, the study obtained TCR beta CDR3 regions. Investigators did first-round RT-PCR with HTBI primers, then second-round multiplex PCR. TCRdb re-called the multiplex PCR reads with MiXCR, one entry per CDR3 protein. This table holds under 350,000 distinct CDR3 sequences, 17% found once. Sample: peripheral blood. Receptor source: an adult man with Graves' ophthalmopathy.

This clonotype has at least ten counts. J is TRBJ2-5 and V is TRBV4-2; the D gene could be TRBD1 or TRBD2 (5 bases each). V shed 3 bases and J shed 1 base, with 12 bases lying between them. The CDR3 extends over 15 amino acids. CDR1 is LGHNA and CDR2 is YNFKEQ in the germline V gene. CDR3 DNA: TGTGCCAGCAGCCAGGTCCCTGGGGGCCAAGAGACCCAGTACTTC. Its protein is CASSQVPGGQETQYF.

This clonotype has at least ten counts. The CDR3 bases are TGTGCCAGCAGCTCCCGGGCCGCAAGAGAAGCTTTCTTT. Residues: CASSSRAAREAFF. V and J are TRBV3-1 and TRBJ1-1; D gene ambiguous. Germline V gene data show CDR1 as LGHDT and CDR2 as YNNKEL (reference sequence). Trimming took off 5 bases at V and 8 bases at J, with 15 bases between the two ends. The CDR3 covers 13 residues.